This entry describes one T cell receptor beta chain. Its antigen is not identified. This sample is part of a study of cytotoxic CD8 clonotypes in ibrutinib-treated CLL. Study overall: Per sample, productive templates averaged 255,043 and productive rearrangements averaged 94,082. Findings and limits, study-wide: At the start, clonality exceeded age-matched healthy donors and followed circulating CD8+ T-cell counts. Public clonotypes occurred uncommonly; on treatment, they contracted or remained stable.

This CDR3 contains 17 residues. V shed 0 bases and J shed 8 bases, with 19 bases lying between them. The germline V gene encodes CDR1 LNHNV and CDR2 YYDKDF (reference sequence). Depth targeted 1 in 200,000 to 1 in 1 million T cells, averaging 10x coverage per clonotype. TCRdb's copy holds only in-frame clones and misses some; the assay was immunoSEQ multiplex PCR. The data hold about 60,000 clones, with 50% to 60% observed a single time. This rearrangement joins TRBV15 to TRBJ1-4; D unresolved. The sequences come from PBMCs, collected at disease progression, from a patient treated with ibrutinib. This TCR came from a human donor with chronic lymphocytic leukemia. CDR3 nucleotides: TGTGCCACCAGCAGAGATCGACGAACGGAGGTCTGGGAAAAACTGTTTTTT. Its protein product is CATSRDRRTEVWEKLFF.